This T cell receptor (beta chain) derives from a study of cytomegalovirus exposure and HLA in healthy donors. PCR involved 60 Vbeta and 13 Jbeta primers. The repertoire was sequenced with immunoSEQ multiplex PCR; TCRdb's copy has only in-frame clones and lacks some. The data show around 150,000 clones, with around 74% seen just once and about 1.9% held by the top ten. The donors (healthy individuals) were bone marrow donors. Comments on this clone: Its antigen is unidentified.

Between the trimmed V and J ends, which lost 6 bases and 4 bases, there was a span of 9 bases. This CDR3 has 13 amino acids. Germline CDR1 and CDR2: MNHEY and SMNVEV (reference sequence). General observations from the study: TCR beta V- and J-gene trimming was later associated with a missense DCLRE1C variant. Other equally common chains were less clonally expanded than HLA-associated TCR beta chains, a later analysis showed.

The source material was PBMCs. The chain uses TRBV27 and TRBJ2-2, with D possibly TRBD1 on 5 matching bases. The clonotype was recovered from a female donor in good health and CMV-seronegative. This CDR3 reads CASSYRITGELFF. The CDR3 DNA sequence: TGTGCCAGCAGCTACAGGATCACCGGGGAGCTGTTTTTT.